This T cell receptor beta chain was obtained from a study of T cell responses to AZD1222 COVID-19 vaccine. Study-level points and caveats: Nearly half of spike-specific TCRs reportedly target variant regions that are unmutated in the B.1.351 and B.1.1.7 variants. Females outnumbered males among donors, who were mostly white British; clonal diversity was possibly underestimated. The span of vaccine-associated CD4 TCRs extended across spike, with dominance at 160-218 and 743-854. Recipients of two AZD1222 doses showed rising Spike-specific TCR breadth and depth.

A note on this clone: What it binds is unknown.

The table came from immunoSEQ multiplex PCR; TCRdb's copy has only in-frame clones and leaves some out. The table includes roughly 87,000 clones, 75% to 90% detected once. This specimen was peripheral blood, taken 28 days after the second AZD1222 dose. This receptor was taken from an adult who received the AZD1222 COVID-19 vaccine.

The CDR3 is CASSLMGWGNQPQHF. CDR3 DNA sequence: TGTGCCAGCAGTTTAATGGGGTGGGGCAATCAGCCCCAGCATTTT. The chain joins TRBV27 to TRBJ1-5; no reliable D call. The CDR3 runs 15 residues. Germline assignment: CDR1 MNHEY and CDR2 SMNVEV (reference sequence). Trimming removed 2 bases from V and 2 bases from J, with 10 bases in between.